Listed below are T cell receptor beta chains from one sample, sequenced in a study of Ad26.COV2.S vaccination and SARS-CoV-2 variants. Assay used: immunoSEQ multiplex PCR; TCRdb lists only in-frame clones, some missing. The sample contains about 450,000 clones, roughly 89% of which appear only once. Source: peripheral blood, taken in a trial of Ad26.COV2.S vaccine versus placebo. The receptors come from a person between 18 and 59 years old who received the Ad26.COV2.S COVID-19 vaccine or a placebo. CDR3s leave out the opening cysteine and the closing phenylalanine or tryptophan.

v_call cdr3_aa
TRBV5-8 ASSLGYTGARGTIY
TRBV19 ASSLTGGAGQPQH
TRBV19 ASSSRPHTEAF
TRBV27 ASSLRSFGDTGELF
TRBV7-8 ASSLGQGNTIY
TRBV27 ASSFLGSGANVLT
TRBV5-1 ASRGQGPETQY
TRBV9 ASSVAGRGPDTQY
TRBV3-1/TRBV3-2 ASSQGTLSGANVLT
TRBV27 ASSWVGPAYEQY
TRBV1 TSSHKTGSYEQY
TRBV20-1 SASRDSAYKNYGYT
TRBV19 ASSDRSANYGYT
TRBV11-2 ASSLRGSNEQF
TRBV11-2 ASSLAREKLF
TRBV4-2 ASSQVEDTEQF
TRBV4-3 ASSQGVVNNGELF
TRBV7-3 ASSSLGGGSYNEQF
TRBV3-1/TRBV3-2 ASSPRGPNTEAF
TRBV5-1 ASSLDVGSPRAF
TRBV9 ASSATWDRLQF
TRBV5-1 ASSLEGLGPDTQY
TRBV5-1 ASSLARQGYEQF
TRBV9 ASSAAPGSNQPQH
TRBV9 ASSARGVNTGELF
TRBV4-3 ASSSRYSGDPSGELF
TRBV10-3 AISGFEGRTYNEQF
TRBV6-2/TRBV6-3 ASSPDLTREYPYEQY
TRBV5-1 ASSSTGSATNEKLF
TRBV15 ATSEQVLGNQPQH
TRBV6-2/TRBV6-3 ASSWLTLQETQY
TRBV5-1 ASSLAWPEAF
TRBV10-3 AISLGTGRTDTQY
TRBV29-1 SVRPSGSGETQY
TRBV5-1 ASSWDTTNNSPLH
TRBV29-1 SVDVGIRRVNYGYT
TRBV9 ASSVEGLPSYEQY
TRBV19 ASSTVTGRGSGELF
TRBV4-2 ASSQDFGYWDGYGYT
TRBV10-3 AISDPGRAEETQY
TRBV29-1 SVPKGQSSYNEQF
TRBV7-9 ASSLGQGVDTDTQY
TRBV5-4 ASSLLGTGTYEQY
TRBV4-3 ASSQDPGLTNEQF
TRBV18 ASSPTRGGIGTEAF
TRBV11-2 ASSLVGEGEQF
TRBV29-1 SVVAGPGGWI
TRBV5-1 ASSSSGGNTGELF
TRBV4-3 ASSQDTGRAGQPQH
TRBV11-2 ASSLAGQGGETQY
TRBV25-1 ASSGGQANSPLH
TRBV7-9 ASRRVGSANYEQY
TRBV4-3 ASSRRPADGYT
TRBV19 ASSIGWYNEQF
TRBV28 ASSFQGLQETQY
TRBV5-1 ASSLVSIEETQY